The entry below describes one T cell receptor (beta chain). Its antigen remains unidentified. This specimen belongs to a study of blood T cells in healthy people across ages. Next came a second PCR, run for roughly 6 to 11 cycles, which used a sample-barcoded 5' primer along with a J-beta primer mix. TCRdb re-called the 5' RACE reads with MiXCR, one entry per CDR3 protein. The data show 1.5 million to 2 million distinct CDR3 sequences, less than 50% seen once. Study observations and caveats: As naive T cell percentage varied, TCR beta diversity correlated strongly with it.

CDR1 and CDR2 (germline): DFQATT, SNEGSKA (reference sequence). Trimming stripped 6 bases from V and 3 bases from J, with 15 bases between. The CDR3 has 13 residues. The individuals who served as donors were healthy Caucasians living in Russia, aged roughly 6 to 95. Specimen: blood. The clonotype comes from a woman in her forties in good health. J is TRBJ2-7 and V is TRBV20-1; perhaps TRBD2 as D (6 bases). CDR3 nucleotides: TGCAGTGCAAGACTAGGAGGGCTCTACGAGCAGTACTTC. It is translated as CSARLGGLYEQYF.